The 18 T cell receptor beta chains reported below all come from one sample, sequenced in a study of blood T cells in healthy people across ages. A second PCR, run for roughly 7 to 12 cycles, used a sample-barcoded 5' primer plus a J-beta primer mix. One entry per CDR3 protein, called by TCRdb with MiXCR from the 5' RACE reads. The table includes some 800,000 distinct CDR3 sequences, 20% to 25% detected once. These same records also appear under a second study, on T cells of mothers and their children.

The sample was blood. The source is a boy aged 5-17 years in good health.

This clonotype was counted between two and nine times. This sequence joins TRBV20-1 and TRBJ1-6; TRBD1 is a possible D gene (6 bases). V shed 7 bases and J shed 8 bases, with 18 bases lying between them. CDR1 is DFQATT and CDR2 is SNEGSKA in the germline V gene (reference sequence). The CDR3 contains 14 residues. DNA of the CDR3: TGCAGTGGGAACAGGGCGGGGGTCGATTCACCCCTCCACTTT. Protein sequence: CSGNRAGVDSPLHF.

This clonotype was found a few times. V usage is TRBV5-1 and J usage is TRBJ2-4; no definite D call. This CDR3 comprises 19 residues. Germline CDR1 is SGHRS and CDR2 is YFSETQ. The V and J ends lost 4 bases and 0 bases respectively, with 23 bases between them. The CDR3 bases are TGCGCCAGCAGCCTATCAAGGGCGGCCCACCCACTAGCCAAAAACATTCAGTACTTC. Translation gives CASSLSRAAHPLAKNIQYF.

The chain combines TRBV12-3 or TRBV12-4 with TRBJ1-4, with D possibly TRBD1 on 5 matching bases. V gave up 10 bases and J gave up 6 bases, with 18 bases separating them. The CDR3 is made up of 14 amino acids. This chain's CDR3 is CATTLGGRDEKLFF. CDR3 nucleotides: TGTGCCACCACTCTTGGGGGTCGGGATGAAAAACTGTTTTTT.

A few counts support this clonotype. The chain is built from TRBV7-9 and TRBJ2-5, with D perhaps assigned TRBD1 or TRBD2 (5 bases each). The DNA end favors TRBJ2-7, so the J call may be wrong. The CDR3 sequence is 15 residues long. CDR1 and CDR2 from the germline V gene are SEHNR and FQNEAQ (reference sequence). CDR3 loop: CASSLRDVQAYEQYF. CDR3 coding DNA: TGTGCCAGCAGCTTACGGGACGTTCAGGCCTACGAGCAGTACTTC.

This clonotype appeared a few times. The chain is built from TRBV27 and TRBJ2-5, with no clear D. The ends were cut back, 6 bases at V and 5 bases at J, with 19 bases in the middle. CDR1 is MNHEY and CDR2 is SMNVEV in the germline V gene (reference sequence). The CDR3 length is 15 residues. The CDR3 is CASSDLVSGLETQYF. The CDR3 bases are TGTGCCAGCAGCGACCTGGTCAGTGGTTTGGAGACCCAGTACTTC.

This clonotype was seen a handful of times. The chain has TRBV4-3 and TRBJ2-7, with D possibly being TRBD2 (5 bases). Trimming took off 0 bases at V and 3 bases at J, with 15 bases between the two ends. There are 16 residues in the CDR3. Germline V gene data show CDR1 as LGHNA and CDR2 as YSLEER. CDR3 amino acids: CASSQDRNSAYYEQYF. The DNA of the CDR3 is TGCGCCAGCAGCCAAGATAGGAATAGCGCGTACTACGAGCAGTACTTC.

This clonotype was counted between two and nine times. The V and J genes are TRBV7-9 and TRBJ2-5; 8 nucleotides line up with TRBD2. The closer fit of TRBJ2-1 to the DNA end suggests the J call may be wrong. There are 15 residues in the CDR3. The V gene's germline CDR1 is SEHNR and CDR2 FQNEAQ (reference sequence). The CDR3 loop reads CASNQVGGAYNEQFF. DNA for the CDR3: TGTGCCAGCAACCAAGTCGGGGGGGCTTACAATGAGCAGTTCTTC.

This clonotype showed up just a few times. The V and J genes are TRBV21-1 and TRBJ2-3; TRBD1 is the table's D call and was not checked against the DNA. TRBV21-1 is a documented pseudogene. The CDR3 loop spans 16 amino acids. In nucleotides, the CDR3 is TGTGCCAGCAGCACCGGGGACAGGGGCATGGCGGATACGCAGTATTTT. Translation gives CASSTGDRGMADTQYF.

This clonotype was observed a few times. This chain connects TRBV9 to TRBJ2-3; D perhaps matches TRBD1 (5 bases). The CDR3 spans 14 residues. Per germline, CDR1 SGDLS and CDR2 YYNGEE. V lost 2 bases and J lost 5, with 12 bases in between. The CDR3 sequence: CASSVSRVEDTQYF. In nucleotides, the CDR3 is TGTGCCAGCAGCGTGTCCAGGGTAGAAGATACGCAGTATTTT.

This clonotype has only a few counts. The DNA for the CDR3 is TGCAGCGTTGAGGAGACTCGAAGGACAGGTTATGGCTACACCTTC. This codes for CSVEETRRTGYGYTF. The chain uses TRBV29-1 and TRBJ1-2, with TRBD1 matching over 7 bases. Germline V gene sequence: CDR1 SQVTM, CDR2 ANQGSEA. V trimming: 3 bases; J trimming: 5 bases; junction bases outside the gene matches: 12. CDR3 length: 15 residues.

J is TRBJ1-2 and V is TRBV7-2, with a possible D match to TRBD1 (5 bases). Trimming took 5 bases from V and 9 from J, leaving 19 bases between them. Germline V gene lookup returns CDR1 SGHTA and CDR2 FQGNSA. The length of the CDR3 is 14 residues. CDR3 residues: CASSPGQVYGSYTF. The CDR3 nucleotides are TGTGCCAGCAGCCCCGGACAAGTCTATGGGAGCTACACCTTC.

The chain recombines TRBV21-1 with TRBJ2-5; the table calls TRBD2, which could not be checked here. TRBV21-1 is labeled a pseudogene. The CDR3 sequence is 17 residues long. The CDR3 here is CASRPDLAGGPQPTQYF. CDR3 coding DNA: TGTGCCAGCAGGCCGGACCTAGCGGGGGGCCCCCAACCGACCCAGTACTTC.

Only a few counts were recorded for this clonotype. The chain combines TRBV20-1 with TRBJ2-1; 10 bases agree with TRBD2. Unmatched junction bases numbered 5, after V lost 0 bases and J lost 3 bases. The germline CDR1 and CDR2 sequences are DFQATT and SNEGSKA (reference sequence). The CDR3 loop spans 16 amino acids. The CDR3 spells CSARDEEREGYNEQFF. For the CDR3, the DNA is TGCAGTGCTAGAGATGAGGAGCGGGAGGGCTACAATGAGCAGTTCTTC.

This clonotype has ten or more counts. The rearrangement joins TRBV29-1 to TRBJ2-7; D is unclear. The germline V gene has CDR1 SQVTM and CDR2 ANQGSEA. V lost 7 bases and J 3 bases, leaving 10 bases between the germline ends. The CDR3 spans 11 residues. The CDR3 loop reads CSAGRNYEQYF. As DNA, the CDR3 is TGCAGCGCCGGCCGCAACTACGAGCAGTACTTC.

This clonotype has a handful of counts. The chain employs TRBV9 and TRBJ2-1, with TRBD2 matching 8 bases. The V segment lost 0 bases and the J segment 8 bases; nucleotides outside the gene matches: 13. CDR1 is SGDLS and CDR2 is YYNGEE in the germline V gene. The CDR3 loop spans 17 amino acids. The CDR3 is CASSVAPLRGGMDEQFF. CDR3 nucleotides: TGTGCCAGCAGCGTAGCCCCCCTCCGGGGGGGCATGGATGAGCAGTTCTTC.

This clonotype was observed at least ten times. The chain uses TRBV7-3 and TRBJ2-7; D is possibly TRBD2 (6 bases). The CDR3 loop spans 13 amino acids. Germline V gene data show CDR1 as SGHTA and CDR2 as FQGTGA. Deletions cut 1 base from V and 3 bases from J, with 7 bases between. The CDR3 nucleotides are TGTGCCAGCAGCTTAAACGGGGGCTACGAGCAGTACTTC. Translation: CASSLNGGYEQYF.

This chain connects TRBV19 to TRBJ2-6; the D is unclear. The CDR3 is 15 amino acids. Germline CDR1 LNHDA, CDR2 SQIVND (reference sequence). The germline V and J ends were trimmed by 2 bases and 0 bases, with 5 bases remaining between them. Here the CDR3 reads CASSISGSGANVLTF. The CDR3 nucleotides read TGTGCCAGTAGTATATCGGGCTCTGGGGCCAACGTCCTGACTTTC.

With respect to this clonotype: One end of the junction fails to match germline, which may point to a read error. The CDR3 loop is CTSSAPGLHSGNTIYF. Written as DNA, the CDR3 is TGTACCAGCAGCGCCCCAGGGCTTCACTCTGGAAACACCATATATTTT. This chain uses TRBV7-9 with TRBJ1-3; perhaps TRBD1 as D (5 bases). From germline, CDR1 is SEHNR and CDR2 FQNEAQ (reference sequence). The CDR3 length is 16 residues.